The 32 T cell receptor beta chains below come from one sample, sequenced in a study of human T cells and chemical hapten exposure. TCRdb called the RACE reads again in MiXCR, with one record for every CDR3 protein. Of around 160,000 distinct CDR3 sequences in the sample, roughly 15% were seen once. This sample's time point: patch test 1, 2 weeks after DPC sensitization. Indicated treatment: therapeutic diphenylcyclopropenone sensitization with weekly scalp DPC. The sample consisted of whole blood, taken in connection with sensitization to the hapten diphenylcyclopropenone (DPC). The receptors here all came from a woman aged 25 to 45 with alopecia areata. Some clones in this sample may be carry-over from other donors' samples.

This clonotype was counted ten times or more. The chain carries TRBV7-9 and TRBJ1-2; possible D gene TRBD1, 5 bases. The germline CDR1 and CDR2 sequences are SEHNR and FQNEAQ (reference sequence). This CDR3 is 13 amino acids long. Between the trimmed V and J ends, which lost 5 bases and 4 bases, there was a span of 11 bases. CDR3 in DNA: TGTGCCAGCAGCCTCCGGGACTTCTATGGCTACACCTTC. It yields the protein CASSLRDFYGYTF.

This clonotype was counted a few times. This chain connects TRBV1 to TRBJ2-1; TRBD2, the table's D call, lacks a check against the DNA. TRBV1 is an annotated pseudogene. CDR3 length: 16 amino acids. The CDR3 reads CTSNHGTSGGRNEQFF. The CDR3 DNA reads as TGCACCAGCAACCACGGGACTAGCGGGGGTCGAAATGAGCAGTTCTTC.

This clonotype was seen ten or more times. V and J are TRBV10-2 and TRBJ1-6, with D maybe TRBD1 (6 bases). V was pared by 6 bases and J by 7 bases, with 13 bases between. The CDR3 length is 14 residues. The germline V gene encodes CDR1 WSHSY and CDR2 SAAADI. CDR3 region: CASSPGAGNSPLHF. The CDR3 DNA is TGCGCCAGCAGCCCAGGGGCGGGAAATTCACCCCTCCACTTT.

The J gene is TRBJ2-7, the V gene TRBV6-5, with D tentatively TRBD1 (6 bases). V lost 2 bases to trimming and J lost 1 base, with 9 bases between them. This CDR3 spans 14 amino acids. From germline, CDR1 is MNHEY and CDR2 SVGAGI. The CDR3 DNA follows: TGTGCCAGCAGTTACGACAGGTGGTCCTACGAGCAGTACTTC. It encodes CASSYDRWSYEQYF.

This clonotype occurred many times. The rearrangement joins TRBV6-2 or TRBV6-3 to TRBJ1-5; TRBD1 is a possible D gene (6 bases). The CDR3 runs to 16 residues. The V gene's germline CDR1 is MNHEY and CDR2 SVGEGT. Trimming left V 5 bases short and J 0 bases short, with 14 bases between. The CDR3 DNA is TGTGCCAGCAGTATACCTACAGGGAATAGCAATCAGCCCCAGCATTTT. It specifies CASSIPTGNSNQPQHF.

The chain links TRBV4-1 to TRBJ2-1; possible D gene TRBD2, 6 bases. V lost 1 base to trimming and J lost 3 bases, with 19 bases between them. CDR1 MGHRA and CDR2 YSYEKL come from the germline V gene. The CDR3 covers 18 residues. CDR3 sequence (DNA): TGCGCCAGCAGCCAAGGGGGACTTGGTTTCGGCTACTACAATGAGCAGTTCTTC. Translation: CASSQGGLGFGYYNEQFF.

V is TRBV5-1 and J is TRBJ2-1; 11 nucleotides match TRBD2. Germline lookup yields CDR1 SGHRS and CDR2 YFSETQ. V trimming: 1 base; J trimming: 6 bases; junction bases outside the gene matches: 3. The CDR3 length is 15 residues. The CDR3 is CASSLTSGGPNEQFF. The CDR3, as DNA: TGCGCCAGCAGCTTGACTAGCGGGGGCCCCAATGAGCAGTTCTTC.

The gene calls are TRBV2 and TRBJ2-7; the D is unclear. Germline loops: CDR1 SNHLY, CDR2 FYNNEI. The CDR3 sequence is 12 residues long. Trimming removed 4 bases at V and 3 bases at J, with 7 bases between. CDR3 sequence reads: CASSAVDYEQYF. The CDR3 DNA is TGTGCCAGCAGTGCGGTCGACTACGAGCAGTACTTC.

This clonotype was counted many times. The rearrangement joins TRBV6-2 or TRBV6-3 to TRBJ1-5; D perhaps matches TRBD1 (5 bases). The V gene's germline CDR1 is MNHEY and CDR2 SVGEGT. The ends were cut back, 4 bases at V and 1 base at J, with 14 bases in the middle. CDR3 length: 16 residues. The CDR3 protein is CASSLRGAVSNQPQHF. CDR3 DNA sequence: TGTGCCAGCAGTTTACGGGGCGCCGTCAGCAATCAGCCCCAGCATTTT.

This sequence joins TRBV28 and TRBJ2-4, with D perhaps TRBD1 (6 bases). Germline CDR1 is MDHEN and CDR2 is SYDVKM. Deletions cut 6 bases from V and 4 bases from J, with 16 bases between. The CDR3 covers 15 residues. For the CDR3, the DNA is TGTGCCAGCAGCCGAGGGGGAGACATGAAAAACATTCAGTACTTC. It codes for CASSRGGDMKNIQYF.

The rearrangement uses TRBV6-1 and TRBJ1-2, with D unresolved. Germline CDR1 MNHNS, CDR2 SASEGT. Trimming cost V 10 bases and J 2 bases, with 8 bases left between them. The CDR3 loop spans 11 amino acids. The CDR3 spells CATQKNYGYTF. Written as DNA, the CDR3 is TGTGCCACCCAGAAAAACTATGGCTACACCTTC.

In its sample, this clonotype was seen many times. The chain joins TRBV29-1 to TRBJ2-3; D may be TRBD1 (6 bases). The CDR3 extends over 15 amino acids. V gave up 5 bases and J gave up 2 bases, with 17 bases separating them. Germline V CDR1 and CDR2: SQVTM, ANQGSEA. The CDR3 sequence: CSVPSRDKATDTQYF. The CDR3 DNA follows: TGCAGCGTTCCTTCCCGGGACAAAGCCACAGATACGCAGTATTTT.

The DNA for the CDR3 is TGCGCCAGCAGCTTGGGAAGACTAGGGGTCCCCGGGGAGCTGTTTTTT. This codes for CASSLGRLGVPGELFF. The rearrangement joins TRBV5-1 to TRBJ2-2, with TRBD2 as a possible D gene (6 bases). Germline CDR1 is SGHRS and CDR2 is YFSETQ. The CDR3 extends over 16 amino acids. Trimming cost V 0 bases and J 6 bases, with 15 bases left between them.

This clonotype was counted at least ten times. The gene calls are TRBV20-1 and TRBJ1-4; 8 nucleotides align to TRBD1. The V gene end was trimmed by 3 bases and the J gene end by 8 bases; junction bases not matched to a gene: 5. The germline gives CDR1 DFQATT, CDR2 SNEGSKA (reference sequence). The CDR3 spans 13 residues. CDR3 in amino acids: CSASVQGAEKLFF. CDR3 nucleotides: TGCAGTGCTAGTGTGCAGGGGGCGGAAAAACTGTTTTTT.

The genes are TRBV11-2 and TRBJ2-1; D not resolved. The V and J ends lost 1 base and 5 bases respectively, with 9 bases between them. CDR1 is SGHAT and CDR2 is FQNNGV in the germline V gene. CDR3 size: 14 residues. This CDR3 reads CASSLVEADNEQFF. Here the CDR3 DNA reads TGTGCCAGCAGCTTAGTAGAGGCAGACAATGAGCAGTTCTTC. The full variable domain, with the rest looked up from reference TRBV11-2 and TRBJ2-1, is EAGVAQSPRYKIIEKRQSVAFWCNPISGHATLYWYQQILGQGPKLLIQFQNNGVVDDSQLPKDRFSAERLKGVDSTLKIQPAKLEDSAVYLCASSLVEADNEQFFGPGTRLTVL.

This clonotype came up many times. The rearrangement uses TRBV6-5 and TRBJ1-2; unclear D gene. Looked up from germline, CDR1 is MNHEY and CDR2 is SVGAGI. The CDR3 length is 14 residues. The V end lost 6 bases, the J end lost 2 bases, and 13 bases lay between the germline ends. The CDR3 here is CASSRYGRNYGYTF. CDR3 bases: TGTGCCAGCAGCAGATATGGACGGAACTATGGCTACACCTTC.

The V gene is TRBV12-3 or TRBV12-4, the J gene TRBJ1-3, with D perhaps TRBD1 (5 bases). This CDR3 region has 17 residues. V gave up 3 bases and J gave up 8 bases, with 23 bases separating them. The DNA of the CDR3 is TGTGCCAGCAGTTTTATCGACAGCGCCGGTTTTACGGACACCATATATTTT. Translated, it gives CASSFIDSAGFTDTIYF.

This rearrangement joins TRBV7-8 to TRBJ2-1; D may be TRBD1 or TRBD2 (5 bases each). Germline CDR1 is SGHVS and CDR2 is FQNEAQ. The CDR3 loop spans 14 amino acids. Trimming removed 5 bases from V and 13 bases from J, with 21 bases in between. CDR3 bases: TGTGCCAGCAGCCCCGGGACGAGCCCAATGAAACAGTTCTTC. This translates into CASSPGTSPMKQFF.

The chain carries TRBV10-2 and TRBJ1-5; D remains ambiguous. The CDR3 contains 14 residues. Trimming left V 4 bases short and J 0 bases short, with 7 bases between. Germline-derived CDR1 and CDR2 are WSHSY and SAAADI. For the CDR3, the DNA is TGCGCCAGCAGTGGCCATGATAGCAATCAGCCCCAGCATTTT. The encoded protein is CASSGHDSNQPQHF.

This clonotype has more than one count but fewer than ten. The chain joins TRBV7-2 to TRBJ1-5, with D possibly being TRBD1 (5 bases). The V end was cut by 2 bases, the J end by 3 bases, with 11 bases between. Germline V CDR1 and CDR2: SGHTA, FQGNSA. This CDR3 has 15 residues. CDR3 in amino acids: CASSLSRGVNQPQHF. The DNA for the CDR3 is TGTGCCAGCAGCTTATCGCGGGGCGTCAATCAGCCCCAGCATTTT.

This clonotype was detected only a few times. The chain has TRBV29-1 and TRBJ1-3; D not certain. The CDR3 extends over 15 amino acids. Germline-derived CDR1 and CDR2 are SQVTM and ANQGSEA. Trimming took 4 bases from V and 0 from J, leaving 13 bases between them. The CDR3 nucleotides are TGCAGCGTTGTGGGGTCCAAGATCTCTGGAAACACCATATATTTT. It specifies CSVVGSKISGNTIYF.

The CDR3 coding sequence is TGTGCCAGCAGCCTACGACAGGGGGTACGAGGTGAAGCTTTCTTT. Protein: CASSLRQGVRGEAFF. The chain couples TRBV11-2 to TRBJ1-1, with 9 bases lining up with TRBD1. The junction had 11 bases not matched to a gene; V was cut back by 5 bases and J by 7 bases. This CDR3 has 15 amino acids. CDR1 is SGHAT and CDR2 is FQNNGV in the germline V gene.

CDR3 loop: CASQAGDQAQHF. DNA of the CDR3: TGTGCCAGTCAAGCGGGGGACCAGGCCCAGCATTTT. The chain combines TRBV19 with TRBJ1-5, with a possible D match to TRBD1 (5 bases). The V gene lost 8 bases and the J gene lost 11 bases, with 16 bases spanning the gap. The CDR3 runs to 12 residues. Germline CDR1 is LNHDA and CDR2 is SQIVND (reference sequence).

The chain links TRBV24-1 to TRBJ2-3; D remains unclear. V dropped 6 bases and J dropped 2 bases, with 2 bases sitting between them. The CDR3 has 11 amino acids. Germline V lookup: CDR1 KGHDR, CDR2 SFDVKD. The CDR3, as DNA: TGTGCCACCAGTTTCACAGATACGCAGTATTTT. It translates to CATSFTDTQYF.

The V gene is TRBV7-2, the J gene TRBJ1-1; 8 nucleotides line up with TRBD1. Germline V gene sequence: CDR1 SGHTA, CDR2 FQGNSA. V lost 1 base, J lost 7 bases, and 11 bases stayed unmatched. The CDR3 is made up of 16 amino acids. The CDR3 sequence is CASSLDYTGGSFEAFF. The CDR3 DNA is TGTGCCAGCAGCTTAGATTATACAGGGGGTTCCTTTGAAGCTTTCTTT.

This chain uses TRBV7-2 with TRBJ2-7; 7 bases align to TRBD2. The germline gives CDR1 SGHTA, CDR2 FQGNSA. The junction had 3 bases not matched to a gene; V was cut back by 1 base and J by 6 bases. The CDR3 has 13 amino acids. The CDR3 sequence is CASSLDREAEQYF. In DNA form, the CDR3 reads TGTGCCAGCAGCTTAGACCGGGAGGCCGAGCAGTACTTC.

Ten or more counts support this clonotype. The chain couples TRBV20-1 to TRBJ2-5; 8 positions match TRBD2. The germline CDR1 and CDR2 sequences are DFQATT and SNEGSKA (reference sequence). This CDR3 is built from 13 residues. Unmatched junction bases numbered 7, after V lost 3 bases and J lost 7 bases. The CDR3 bases are TGCAGTGCTAGGTTCCGGCTAGCGGGGACCCAGTACTTC. Translating it yields CSARFRLAGTQYF.

This rearrangement joins TRBV2 to TRBJ1-4; TRBD1 aligns across 9 bases. The V segment lost 5 bases and the J segment 6 bases; nucleotides outside the gene matches: 4. From germline, CDR1 is SNHLY and CDR2 FYNNEI. The CDR3 length is 14 residues. The CDR3 loop reads CASSPGTGYEKLFF. The CDR3 coding sequence is TGTGCCAGCAGTCCCGGGACAGGGTATGAAAAACTGTTTTTT.

This clonotype has just a few counts. The genes are TRBV7-9 and TRBJ2-1; TRBD1 or TRBD2 may be the D gene (6 bases each). CDR1 SEHNR and CDR2 FQNEAQ come from the germline V gene (reference sequence). The CDR3 runs 15 residues. V was cut by 1 base and J by 2 bases, with 9 bases left in between. CDR3: CASSLGGTPYNEQFF. The CDR3 DNA sequence: TGTGCCAGCAGCTTAGGCGGGACACCCTACAATGAGCAGTTCTTC.

The rearrangement links TRBV2 to TRBJ2-1; no reliable D call. Germline CDR1 SNHLY, CDR2 FYNNEI. V was cut by 4 bases and J by 10 bases, with 14 bases left in between. CDR3 length: 13 residues. DNA for the CDR3: TGTGCCAGCAGTGGGCGTTTAACGGGCGAGCAGTTCTTC. Protein: CASSGRLTGEQFF.

This chain joins TRBV9 and TRBJ2-1; TRBD2 is a possible D gene (6 bases). Germline-derived CDR1 and CDR2 are SGDLS and YYNGEE. This CDR3 has 15 residues. V was clipped by 0 bases and J by 10 bases, with 17 bases between them. CDR3 region: CASSVETRRNSEQFF. CDR3 in DNA: TGTGCCAGCAGCGTAGAGACTAGGCGCAATTCGGAGCAGTTCTTC.

This clonotype was seen a handful of times. V is TRBV28 and J is TRBJ1-2; D gene uncertain. Germline V gene sequence: CDR1 MDHEN, CDR2 SYDVKM. The germline V and J ends were trimmed by 8 bases and 1 base, with 5 bases remaining between them. This CDR3 is built from 11 residues. The CDR3 spells CASLFNYGYTF. In nucleotides, the CDR3 is TGTGCCAGCTTGTTTAACTATGGCTACACCTTC.